These T cell receptor beta chains were read from a single sample in a study of T-cell reconstitution after alpha-beta-depleted transplantation in children. TCRdb called the PCR reads again in MiXCR, with one record for every CDR3 protein. This sample carries roughly 120,000 distinct CDR3 sequences, 10% to 13% of them seen once, and the ten largest clones take around 35%. The sample was PBMCs, taken before TCRalphabeta/CD19-depleted stem cell transplant. The origin of the receptors is a boy between 2 and 10 years old with acute lymphoblastic leukemia, due to receive a stem cell transplant. The CDR3 runs from the conserved cysteine through the conserved F or W. The order of the fields is J gene, clone size, D gene, V gene, CDR3 DNA, CDR3 protein. D genes are given only for firm matches. A clone size is listed for some rows: how often the clone was seen (once, few, many), or a class if it is expanded.

>TRBJ2-5|NA|NA|TRBV5-6
TGTGCCAGCAGCCTAGTTACAGGGTACCAAGAGACCCAGTACTTC
CASSLVTGYQETQYF
>TRBJ2-7|many|NA|TRBV7-3
TGTGCCAGCAGCCCGGGACCGGTTGGAAACGAGCAGTACTTC
CASSPGPVGNEQYF
>TRBJ2-1|NA|TRBD2|TRBV6-4
TGTGCCAGCAGCTCCAGAGTCTTGACGACTAGCCGAAGTGGCTCCTACAATGAGCAGTTCTTC
CASSSRVLTTSRSGSYNEQFF
>TRBJ2-6|NA|NA|TRBV24-1
TGTGCCACCAGTGACCCAGGTCACCATTCTGGGGCCAACGTCCTGACTTTC
CATSDPGHHSGANVLTF
>TRBJ2-3|NA|NA|TRBV6-1
TGTGCCAGCAGTGTGGGGAGGGGGGTGGCCAATACGCAGTATTTT
CASSVGRGVANTQYF
>TRBJ1-1|many|NA|TRBV5-1
TGCGCCAGCAGCTTGGGGTGGAAGAACACTGAAGCTTTCTTT
CASSLGWKNTEAFF
>TRBJ2-7|many|NA|TRBV12-3/TRBV12-4
TGTGCCAGCAGTTTGGGGCCCCGGCAGTACTTC
CASSLGPRQYF
>TRBJ2-1|many|NA|TRBV20-1
TGCAGTGCTAGAGATCAGAGACTAGGGGGCAATGAGCAGTTCTTC
CSARDQRLGGNEQFF
>TRBJ2-7|few|TRBD2|TRBV5-1
TGCGCCAGCAGTCCTAGCGGTAGGGCCGTGGACGAGCAGTACTTC
CASSPSGRAVDEQYF
>TRBJ2-7|NA|NA|TRBV11-3
TGTGCCAGCAGTTCCAACGACGGGAACTACGAGCAGTACTTC
CASSSNDGNYEQYF
>TRBJ1-5|NA|NA|TRBV7-3
TGTGCCAGCGGGCATCAGCCCCAGCATTTT
CASGHQPQHF
>TRBJ2-1|many|TRBD2|TRBV12-3/TRBV12-4
TGTGCCAGCAGTCCTTCGGGACTAGCGGGAGCGAATGAGCAGTTCTTC
CASSPSGLAGANEQFF
>TRBJ2-3|NA|NA|TRBV24-1
TGTGCCACCAGTGATTACAGGGATACGCAGTATTTT
CATSDYRDTQYF
>TRBJ2-1|many|NA|TRBV12-3/TRBV12-4
TGTGCCAGCAGGTTATCGAACTACAATGAGCAGTTCTTC
CASRLSNYNEQFF
>TRBJ2-3|many|NA|TRBV2
TGTGCCAGCATTTACGGTTATAGCACAGATACGCAGTATTTT
CASIYGYSTDTQYF
>TRBJ1-1|NA|NA|TRBV5-1
TGCGCCAGCAGCTATGGGAACACTGAAGCTTTCTTT
CASSYGNTEAFF
>TRBJ2-3|NA|NA|TRBV4-2
TGTGCCAGCAGCCAAGGGAGCGGAGATACGCAGTATTTT
CASSQGSGDTQYF
>TRBJ1-3|NA|TRBD1|TRBV29-1
TGCAGCGCGACAGGGACAGACGGAAACACCATATATTTT
CSATGTDGNTIYF
>TRBJ1-5|few|NA|TRBV12-3/TRBV12-4
TGTGCCAGCAGACGGGACCTCGCTGGGGTGCAGCCCCAGCATTTT
CASRRDLAGVQPQHF
>TRBJ2-7|many|NA|TRBV6-5
TGTGCCAGCAGGGCTAGCTACCACGAGCAGTACTTC
CASRASYHEQYF
>TRBJ2-7|NA|TRBD2|TRBV2
TGTGCCAGCAGTGCAGCGGGAGTAGGTCCCTACGAGCAGTACTTC
CASSAAGVGPYEQYF
>TRBJ1-2|NA|NA|TRBV30
TGTGCCTGGAGTGACGCAGGGGTACCCTATGGCTACACCTTC
CAWSDAGVPYGYTF
>TRBJ2-7|NA|NA|TRBV7-8
TGTGCCAGCAGCCCGGTGGGTCTCTCCTACGAGCAGTACTTC
CASSPVGLSYEQYF
>TRBJ2-1|many|NA|TRBV5-1
TGCGCCAGCAGCTTGGGACACTACAATGAGCAGTTCTTC
CASSLGHYNEQFF
>TRBJ2-7|many|TRBD1|TRBV6-5
TGTGCCAGCAGCCGTACCGGGACAGCATACGAGCAGTACTTC
CASSRTGTAYEQYF
>TRBJ2-3|many|TRBD2|TRBV12-3/TRBV12-4
TGTGCCAGCAGTTTAGCCGGGACTAGCCCAGATACGCAGTATTTT
CASSLAGTSPDTQYF
>TRBJ2-7|NA|TRBD1|TRBV11-2
TGTGCCAGCAGCTATTGGGACAGGGTGCTCTACGAGCAGTACTTC
CASSYWDRVLYEQYF
>TRBJ1-2|few|TRBD1|TRBV7-6
TGTGCCAGCAGTCCCGGTGGGACAGGGCACTATGGCTACACCTTC
CASSPGGTGHYGYTF
>TRBJ2-5|few|NA|TRBV20-1
TGCAGTGCTACCTCGTGGGGACTGCAAGAGACCCAGTACTTC
CSATSWGLQETQYF
>TRBJ2-7|NA|TRBD1|TRBV28
TGTGCCGGGGACAGGCCATCCACCTACGAGCAGTACTTC
CAGDRPSTYEQYF
>TRBJ2-1|many|TRBD1|TRBV19
TGTGCCAGTAGTATAACAGGGGTATCGTACAATGAGCAGTTCTTC
CASSITGVSYNEQFF
>TRBJ1-6|few|NA|TRBV5-1
TGCGCCAGCAGCTTGGATGGACAGCCTTCACCCCTCCACTTT
CASSLDGQPSPLHF
>TRBJ2-1|many|NA|TRBV12-3/TRBV12-4
TGTGCCAGCACCCCCCCCACGGGAGTCCACAATGAGCAGTTCTTC
CASTPPTGVHNEQFF
>TRBJ2-5|NA|NA|TRBV7-2
TGTGCCAGCAGCTTAGCACGGGGTTGGGAGGAGACCCAGTACTTC
CASSLARGWEETQYF
>TRBJ2-7|few|TRBD1|TRBV29-1
TGCAGCGTAGGACAGGGTTCGATCGAGCAGTACTTC
CSVGQGSIEQYF
>TRBJ2-7|NA|NA|TRBV28
TGTGCCAGCAGTTTACATTTGGGGAGGGGGCGCTACGAGCAGTACTTC
CASSLHLGRGRYEQYF
>TRBJ2-2|NA|TRBD1|TRBV7-6
TGTGCCAGCAGCTTAGGGACAGGGGGTCTTACCGGGGAGCTGTTTTTT
CASSLGTGGLTGELFF
>TRBJ2-3|few|TRBD2|TRBV5-1
TGCGCCAGCAGCTCACCGGGACTAGCGGGACGCACAGATACGCAGTATTTT
CASSSPGLAGRTDTQYF
>TRBJ2-7|many|NA|TRBV12-3/TRBV12-4
TGTGCCAGCAGCCGGTCACAGGGATACGAGCAGTACTTC
CASSRSQGYEQYF
>TRBJ2-2|many|NA|TRBV2
TGTGCCAGCAGTTCGGACAGCAACACCGGGGAGCTGTTTTTT
CASSSDSNTGELFF
>TRBJ1-3|few|NA|TRBV4-2
TGTGCCAGCAGCCAAGTGGGGGGGGCAAAAGGAAACACCATATATTTT
CASSQVGGAKGNTIYF
>TRBJ2-5|many|TRBD1|TRBV14
TGTGCCAGCAGCCAATTGGACAGGGGGCCCCAAGAGACCCAGTACTTC
CASSQLDRGPQETQYF
>TRBJ2-3|many|TRBD2|TRBV5-1
TGCGCCAGCAGCTTGGGTGAGCTAGCGGGAGGAGATACGCAGTATTTT
CASSLGELAGGDTQYF
>TRBJ2-1|NA|NA|TRBV20-1
TGCAGTGCACAGGCCCCCAATGAGCAGTTCTTC
CSAQAPNEQFF
>TRBJ2-6|many|NA|TRBV2
TGTGCCAGCAGACCCCGTGTCGGGGCCAACGTCCTGACTTTC
CASRPRVGANVLTF
>TRBJ2-7|few|TRBD1|TRBV5-1
TGCGCCAGCAGCCCCCATTTGGGGACAGGGGCCGCCTACGAGCAGTACTTC
CASSPHLGTGAAYEQYF
>TRBJ2-3|few|NA|TRBV19
TGTGCCAGTAGTGGGACTGGGAGAGATACGCAGTATTTT
CASSGTGRDTQYF
>TRBJ1-2|NA|NA|TRBV5-1
TGCGCCAGCAGCTCCACAGTGGGTGGTAGGGATGGCTACACCTTC
CASSSTVGGRDGYTF
>TRBJ2-1|many|TRBD2|TRBV4-1
TGCGCCAGCAGCCTCAGGACTAGCGGGAGAAACAATGAGCAGTTCTTC
CASSLRTSGRNNEQFF
>TRBJ2-5|NA|TRBD1|TRBV15
TGTGCCACCAGCAGAGTGAGACAGGGTGGACCTAGGGGCCAAGAGACCCAGTACTTC
CATSRVRQGGPRGQETQYF
>TRBJ2-5|many|TRBD2|TRBV10-3
TGTGCCATCAGTGTTCTAGCGGGAGAGACCCAGTACTTC
CAISVLAGETQYF
>TRBJ1-1|NA|TRBD1|TRBV5-1
TGCGCCAGCAGCTTAATCAGGGGGATTCACACTGAAGCTTTCTTT
CASSLIRGIHTEAFF
>TRBJ2-7|many|NA|TRBV5-1
TGCGCCAGCAGCACGGGACCGAACGGCGAGCAGTACTTC
CASSTGPNGEQYF
>TRBJ2-1|few|NA|TRBV7-2
TGTGCCAGCAGCTTAGAGGAGGTCTTCGACAATGAGCAGTTCTTC
CASSLEEVFDNEQFF
>TRBJ2-1|many|TRBD2|TRBV5-6
TGTGCCAGCAGCTTGATTAGAGCGGGAGGATTCCCCCTAAGCTCCTACAATGAGCAGTTCTTC
CASSLIRAGGFPLSSYNEQFF
>TRBJ1-2|many|NA|TRBV29-1
TGCAGCGCCGGCGACAGACTTCTCTATGGCTACACCTTC
CSAGDRLLYGYTF
>TRBJ2-1|few|TRBD2|TRBV5-1
TGCGCCAGCAGCCTCGGGACTAGGCAACACAATGAGCAGTTCTTC
CASSLGTRQHNEQFF
>TRBJ2-7|NA|NA|TRBV20-1
TGCAGTGCGCTAAGGACAGCACTCTCCTACGAGCAGTACTTC
CSALRTALSYEQYF
>TRBJ1-3|NA|TRBD1|TRBV9
TGTGCCAGCAGCGTATCGACAGGGGTCTCTGGAAACACCATATATTTT
CASSVSTGVSGNTIYF